This passage covers 25 T cell receptor beta chains from one sample sequenced in a study of graft-versus-host responses after intestinal transplantation (TCRdb year 2021). Library construction relied on the immunoSEQ multiplex PCR assay. The immuneACCESS repertoire file appears here via TCRdb, limited to in-frame rearrangements. These files lack a portion of the clones; in checked studies, under half of the deficit traces to unresolved V genes, and the cause of the others is not known. The sample has tens of thousands of clones on record, 80% to 95% of them singletons. The ten largest clones represent about 5.5% of the sample. The sample here was PBMCs, taken about 120 weeks after a first intestinal transplant, on the day of a second. All receptors derive from a human patient who received an intestinal transplant, so some T cells may come from the graft donor.

The V and J genes are TRBV6-5 and TRBJ1-1; 7 bases line up with TRBD1. The CDR3 spans 14 residues. In germline, CDR1 is MNHEY, CDR2 SVGAGI. V lost 6 bases to trimming and J lost 5 bases; unmatched junction nucleotides: 9. The CDR3 protein is CASRPTDRETEAFF. The CDR3 DNA is TGTGCCAGCAGACCGACCGACAGGGAAACTGAAGCTTTCTTT.

This clone was counted once. The chain carries TRBV7-9 and TRBJ2-1; the D is unclear. Trimming stripped 6 bases from V and 10 bases from J, with 16 bases between. This CDR3 spans 13 amino acids. Germline loops: CDR1 SEHNR, CDR2 FQNEAQ (reference sequence). The CDR3 sequence: CASSSTARFEQFF. The CDR3 DNA sequence: TGTGCCAGCAGTTCTACAGCGCGTTTCGAGCAGTTCTTC.

The J gene is TRBJ2-2, the V gene TRBV2, with D perhaps TRBD2 (5 bases). The V gene lost 8 bases and the J gene lost 1 base, with 11 bases spanning the gap. The germline V gene encodes CDR1 SNHLY and CDR2 FYNNEI. The CDR3 contains 14 residues. The CDR3 DNA reads TGTGCCAGCGCAAGGGCGGGGAACACCGGGGAGCTGTTTTTT. Translation: CASARAGNTGELFF.

CDR3: CASSESQLAGLSEQYF. CDR3 coding DNA: TGCGCCAGCAGTGAGTCGCAACTAGCGGGGCTGTCGGAGCAGTACTTC. The genes are TRBV10-1 and TRBJ2-7; 10 nucleotides align to TRBD2. V trimming: 0 bases; J trimming: 7 bases; junction bases outside the gene matches: 9. CDR1 WNHNN and CDR2 SYGVQD come from the germline V gene (reference sequence). The CDR3 loop spans 16 amino acids.

This clone is a singleton in its sample. The chain is built from TRBV11-2 and TRBJ1-1; 7 bases fit TRBD1. The CDR3 is made up of 15 amino acids. The V segment lost 1 base and the J segment 12 bases; nucleotides outside the gene matches: 14. CDR1 is SGHAT, CDR2 FQNNGV, per germline. This chain's CDR3 is CASSLAGSGGMKTFF. The CDR3 region has the DNA TGTGCCAGCAGCTTAGCGGGGTCAGGGGGTATGAAAACTTTCTTT. The whole variable domain, remainder taken from reference TRBV11-2 and TRBJ1-1, is EAGVAQSPRYKIIEKRQSVAFWCNPISGHATLYWYQQILGQGPKLLIQFQNNGVVDDSQLPKDRFSAERLKGVDSTLKIQPAKLEDSAVYLCASSLAGSGGMKTFFGQGTRLTVV.

The chain employs TRBV5-1 and TRBJ2-1, with 7 positions matching TRBD1. The germline V gene has CDR1 SGHRS and CDR2 YFSETQ. V was pared by 4 bases and J by 4 bases, with 8 bases of the junction left unmatched. CDR3 length equals 15 residues. The CDR3 coding sequence is TGCGCCAGCAGCCCGCGAGACAGGGCTTACAATGAGCAGTTCTTC. It codes for CASSPRDRAYNEQFF.

This chain connects TRBV6-6 to TRBJ2-7, with TRBD2 as a possible D gene (6 bases). The CDR3 totals 13 residues. The ends were cut back, 4 bases at V and 3 bases at J, with 10 bases in the middle. The germline CDR1 and CDR2 sequences are MNHNY and SVGAGI (reference sequence). CDR3: CASSFSGNYEQYF. The CDR3, as DNA: TGTGCCAGCAGTTTTAGCGGAAACTACGAGCAGTACTTC.

The CDR3 spells CASSRGTGNSGTEAFF. CDR3 bases: TGCGCCAGCAGCCGGGGTACAGGGAATTCGGGCACTGAAGCTTTCTTT. The chain has TRBV5-1 and TRBJ1-1; weak D call: TRBD1 (6 bases). Germline assignment: CDR1 SGHRS and CDR2 YFSETQ. The germline V and J ends were trimmed by 4 bases and 4 bases, with 20 bases remaining between them. The CDR3 spans 16 residues.

The chain employs TRBV28 and TRBJ1-1; 8 bases are a match to TRBD1. Per the germline V gene, CDR1 is MDHEN and CDR2 is SYDVKM. The V segment lost 5 bases and the J segment 6 bases; nucleotides outside the gene matches: 8. CDR3 length equals 14 residues. The DNA of the CDR3 is TGTGCCAGCAGTACCCGGACAGGGACCGCTGAAGCTTTCTTT. Amino acid sequence: CASSTRTGTAEAFF.

V and J are TRBV11-2 and TRBJ1-1; D remains unclear. The germline V gene has CDR1 SGHAT and CDR2 FQNNGV. The CDR3 totals 12 residues. Trimming cost V 7 bases and J 2 bases, with 8 bases left between them. The DNA of the CDR3 is TGTGCCAGCACCTCCGGTAACACTGAAGCTTTCTTT. It codes for CASTSGNTEAFF. Full variable domain (remainder filled in from reference TRBV11-2 and TRBJ1-1): EAGVAQSPRYKIIEKRQSVAFWCNPISGHATLYWYQQILGQGPKLLIQFQNNGVVDDSQLPKDRFSAERLKGVDSTLKIQPAKLEDSAVYLCASTSGNTEAFFGQGTRLTVV.

This chain uses TRBV9 with TRBJ1-1; D gene unclear. CDR3 size: 15 residues. CDR1 and CDR2 (germline): SGDLS, YYNGEE. V was pared by 4 bases and J by 4 bases, with 17 bases between. In nucleotides, the CDR3 is TGTGCCAGCAGCCCACGGACGGTCCGGGGCACTGAAGCTTTCTTT. It is translated as CASSPRTVRGTEAFF.

The chain links TRBV27 to TRBJ1-5; D possibly corresponds to TRBD1 (5 bases). Looked up from germline, CDR1 is MNHEY and CDR2 is SMNVEV (reference sequence). Trimming took off 5 bases at V and 2 bases at J, with 10 bases between the two ends. The CDR3 extends over 14 amino acids. The CDR3 bases are TGTGCCAGCAGTGGACACTCCTGCAATCAGCCCCAGCATTTT. Its translation is CASSGHSCNQPQHF.

CDR3 region: CASSAFSGANVLTF. CDR3 DNA: TGTGCCAGCAGTGCCTTCTCTGGGGCCAACGTCCTGACTTTC. The chain employs TRBV25-1 and TRBJ2-6; no clear D gene. The CDR3 sequence is 14 residues long. Germline CDR1 MGHDK, CDR2 SYGVNS. V was cut by 4 bases and J by 0 bases, with 4 bases left in between.

This sequence joins TRBV6-5 and TRBJ2-6; 7 nucleotides align to TRBD1. Per germline, CDR1 MNHEY and CDR2 SVGAGI. With 4 bases clipped from V and 2 bases from J, the junction kept 2 bases outside the gene matches. There are 15 residues in the CDR3. The DNA of the CDR3 is TGTGCCAGCAGTTCTACAGGGGCTGGGGCCAACGTCCTGACTTTC. This sequence encodes CASSSTGAGANVLTF.

The rearrangement uses TRBV5-4 and TRBJ1-5; D is possibly TRBD1 (5 bases). The germline V gene encodes CDR1 SGHNT and CDR2 YYREEE (reference sequence). This CDR3 spans 16 amino acids. Trimming cost V 0 bases and J 3 bases, with 13 bases left between them. Written as DNA, the CDR3 is TGTGCCAGCAGCTTGGGGGGGAGCACGAACAATCAGCCCCAGCATTTT. Its protein is CASSLGGSTNNQPQHF.

The chain employs TRBV19 and TRBJ1-5; unclear D gene. Per germline, CDR1 LNHDA and CDR2 SQIVND (reference sequence). CDR3 length: 15 amino acids. V lost 5 bases and J 6 bases, leaving 17 bases between the germline ends. CDR3 sequence (DNA): TGTGCCAGTAGTCCCTTTGCAGGTATAAGTCAGCCCCAGCATTTT. This sequence encodes CASSPFAGISQPQHF.

The chain carries TRBV27 and TRBJ2-3; no reliable D call. Trimming removed 2 bases from V and 0 bases from J, with 12 bases in between. The CDR3 length is 16 residues. Germline CDR1 MNHEY, CDR2 SMNVEV (reference sequence). CDR3 coding DNA: TGTGCCAGCAGTTTAGGATTTTGGCATAGCACAGATACGCAGTATTTT. It encodes CASSLGFWHSTDTQYF.

The V gene is TRBV7-6, the J gene TRBJ1-1; 8 nucleotides agree with TRBD1. The J segment lost 3 bases and the V segment lost 0 bases, leaving 9 bases of the junction unmatched. CDR1 is SGHVS, CDR2 FNYEAQ, per germline. This CDR3 spans 17 amino acids. CDR3 nucleotides: TGTGCCAGCAGCTTAGCGATCAGGGGGCGTGTTGACACTGAAGCTTTCTTT. Protein sequence: CASSLAIRGRVDTEAFF.

CDR3 region: CASSIGTGSYEQYF. CDR3 nucleotide sequence: TGTGCCAGTAGTATCGGGACAGGGTCCTACGAGCAGTACTTC. The V and J genes are TRBV19 and TRBJ2-7, with 9 bases identical to TRBD1. The V gene's germline CDR1 is LNHDA and CDR2 SQIVND (reference sequence). This CDR3 comprises 14 residues. Losses at the gene ends were 3 bases for V and 1 base for J; bases not matched to a gene: 1. The entire variable domain, with the rest obtained from reference TRBV19 and TRBJ2-7, is as follows: DGGITQSPKYLFRKEGQNVTLSCEQNLNHDAMYWYRQDPGQGLRLIYYSQIVNDFQKGDIAEGYSVSREKKESFPLTVTSAQKNPTAFYLCASSIGTGSYEQYFGPGTRLTVT.

The chain combines TRBV5-6 with TRBJ2-1; D might be TRBD1 (6 bases). Germline values: CDR1 SGHDT, CDR2 YYEEEE. This CDR3 comprises 17 residues. V was cut by 4 bases and J by 5 bases, with 22 bases left in between. The DNA for the CDR3 is TGTGCCAGCAGCGGACAGCAGGACTCTCTCCCCCACAATGAGCAGTTCTTC. This translates into CASSGQQDSLPHNEQFF. The whole variable domain, remainder taken from reference TRBV5-6 and TRBJ2-1, is DAGVTQSPTHLIKTRGQQVTLRCSPKSGHDTVSWYQQALGQGPQFIFQYYEEEERQRGNFPDRFSGHQFPNYSSELNVNALLLGDSALYLCASSGQQDSLPHNEQFFGPGTRLTVL.

The chain links TRBV16 to TRBJ1-2, with D possibly matching TRBD1 (6 bases). This CDR3 spans 15 amino acids. Trimming left V 1 base short and J 1 base short, with 10 bases between. Per the germline V gene, CDR1 is KGHSY and CDR2 is FQNENV. CDR3 nucleotides: TGTGCCAGCAGCCAATGGACAGTCCTTAACTATGGCTACACCTTC. It translates to CASSQWTVLNYGYTF.

The CDR3 DNA follows: TGTGCCAGCAGTTTACACAGGGGTGGAAATGAGCAGTTCTTC. This encodes CASSLHRGGNEQFF. The rearrangement links TRBV27 to TRBJ2-1; 7 bases line up with TRBD1. This CDR3 contains 14 residues. Germline CDR1 MNHEY, CDR2 SMNVEV (reference sequence). Losses at the gene ends were 2 bases for V and 7 bases for J; bases not matched to a gene: 5.

This sequence joins TRBV4-1 and TRBJ1-5; TRBD1 agrees at 11 bases. V lost 3 bases to trimming and J lost 4 bases; unmatched junction nucleotides: 8. The germline gives CDR1 MGHRA, CDR2 YSYEKL. The CDR3 is made up of 17 amino acids. The CDR3 sequence: CASSHLQGTGGNQPQHF. DNA for the CDR3: TGCGCCAGCAGCCATCTCCAAGGGACAGGGGGTAATCAGCCCCAGCATTTT.

The chain links TRBV18 to TRBJ2-7, with 8 bases fitting TRBD1. The length of the CDR3 is 15 residues. CDR1 and CDR2 (germline): KGHSH, LQKENI. The trim removed 4 bases at V and 0 bases at J, leaving 5 bases unmatched. This CDR3 is CASSRDRSSSYEQYF. The CDR3 nucleotides are TGTGCCAGCTCACGGGACAGGTCGAGCTCCTACGAGCAGTACTTC.

CDR3 sequence (DNA): TGTGCCAGCAGTGAACAGATCACCATATATTTT. Amino acid sequence: CASSEQITIYF. This sequence joins TRBV6-1 and TRBJ1-3; D remains unclear. Germline V CDR1 and CDR2: MNHNS, SASEGT. Between the trimmed V and J ends, which lost 2 bases and 9 bases, there was a span of 5 bases. The CDR3 length is 11 residues.